The TCR beta chain described here comes from a study of T cell repertoires in cytomegalovirus infection. Worth noting for this clonotype: What it recognizes is unknown.

Trimming stripped 3 bases from V and 0 bases from J, with 9 bases between. The CDR3 runs to 14 residues. Germline V gene sequence: CDR1 SGHTA, CDR2 FQGNSA. TCRdb fed the reads into MiXCR, producing one record per CDR3 protein. The sample has some 350,000 distinct CDR3 sequences; about 28% are singletons. This TCR was recovered from a human donor in good health (CMV status not recorded). Some clones in this sample may be carry-over from other donors' samples. The source material was cultured PBMCs, sampled from culture after CMV antigen stimulation. The chain combines TRBV7-2 with TRBJ2-7; D gene uncertain. The CDR3 coding sequence is TGTGCCAGCAGCTTTCCTACGAGCTCCTACGAGCAGTACTTC. It is translated as CASSFPTSSYEQYF.